Shown below are 10 T cell receptor beta chains from a single sample sequenced in a study of cytomegalovirus exposure and HLA in healthy donors. Vbeta (60) and Jbeta (13) primers were used in the PCR. The table came from immunoSEQ multiplex PCR; TCRdb's copy has only in-frame clones and leaves some out. Of approximately 280,000 clones listed, roughly 90% are singletons. The specimen was PBMCs. These receptors originate from a woman aged 18-29 years in good health and CMV-seronegative.

The gene calls are TRBV2 and TRBJ2-3; 11 positions match TRBD2. Trimming cost V 4 bases and J 4 bases; bases outside gene matches: 7. The CDR3 length is 16 residues. Germline-derived CDR1 and CDR2 are SNHLY and FYNNEI. The chain's CDR3 is CASSAQLAGASDTQYF. The CDR3, as DNA: TGTGCCAGCAGTGCTCAACTAGCGGGGGCCTCAGATACGCAGTATTTT. The whole variable domain, filled in from reference TRBV2 and TRBJ2-3, reads EPEVTQTPSHQVTQMGQEVILRCVPISNHLYFYWYRQILGQKVEFLVSFYNNEISEKSEIFDDQFSVERPDGSNFTLKIRSTKLEDSAMYFCASSAQLAGASDTQYFGPGTRLTVL.

The CDR3 loop is CASSVGITSGGINTGELFF. The CDR3 region has the DNA TGTGCCAGCAGCGTAGGGATCACTAGCGGGGGGATTAACACCGGGGAGCTGTTTTTT. The gene calls are TRBV9 and TRBJ2-2; TRBD2 matches at 12 bases. Per the germline V gene, CDR1 is SGDLS and CDR2 is YYNGEE. CDR3 length: 19 amino acids. V was pared by 0 bases and J by 2 bases, with 8 bases of the junction left unmatched. Together with reference TRBV9 and TRBJ2-2, the CDR3 gives the full variable domain: DSGVTQTPKHLITATGQRVTLRCSPRSGDLSVYWYQQSLDQGLQFLIQYYNGEERAKGNILERFSAQQFPDLHSELNLSSLELGDSALYFCASSVGITSGGINTGELFFGEGSRLTVL.

The chain links TRBV10-2 to TRBJ2-5; TRBD2 matches at 10 bases. J gave up 5 bases and V 1 base, and 7 bases lay outside the gene matches. CDR3 length: 16 residues. Germline V CDR1 and CDR2: WSHSY, SAAADI. The CDR3 DNA is TGCGCCAGCAGTGAGTATGGACTAGCGGTCACTGAGACCCAGTACTTC. Its translation is CASSEYGLAVTETQYF.

The chain carries TRBV13 and TRBJ1-2; weak D call: TRBD1 (6 bases). Germline CDR1 and CDR2: PRHDT and FYEKMQ (reference sequence). The ends were cut back, 3 bases at V and 1 base at J, with 18 bases in the middle. This CDR3 is built from 17 residues. CDR3 nucleotide sequence: TGTGCCAGCAGCTTGGGGTTTGCGGCAGGGGTTAACTATGGCTACACCTTC. Protein product: CASSLGFAAGVNYGYTF.

The sample holds a few counts of this clone. The V call is TRBV7-6, the J call TRBJ1-4; possibly TRBD1 for D (6 bases). The CDR3 runs 16 residues. In germline, CDR1 is SGHVS, CDR2 FNYEAQ. Trimming took off 4 bases at V and 4 bases at J, with 16 bases between the two ends. The CDR3 loop reads CASSSRGQGHNEKLFF. For the CDR3, the DNA is TGTGCCAGCAGCTCTCGAGGGCAGGGGCATAATGAAAAACTGTTTTTT. Filled out from reference TRBV7-6 and TRBJ1-4, the complete variable domain reads GAGVSQSPRYKVTKRGQDVALRCDPISGHVSLYWYRQALGQGPEFLTYFNYEAQQDKSGLPNDRFSAERPEGSISTLTIQRTEQRDSAMYRCASSSRGQGHNEKLFFGSGTQLSVL.

The V gene is TRBV10-3, the J gene TRBJ1-1; the match to TRBD1 covers 12 bases. V lost 6 bases to trimming and J lost 2 bases; unmatched junction nucleotides: 13. Germline CDR1 reads ENHRY; CDR2 reads SYGVKD. The CDR3 has 18 amino acids. The CDR3 nucleotides are TGTGCCATCAGGGGGACAGGGGGCCCTGATAATCCCAACACTGAAGCTTTCTTT. Translating gives CAIRGTGGPDNPNTEAFF.

The V call is TRBV6-6, the J call TRBJ2-3; 9 bases map to TRBD1. The CDR3 spans 14 residues. Germline-derived CDR1 and CDR2 are MNHNY and SVGAGI (reference sequence). V shed 2 bases, J shed 5 bases, and the junction held 2 bases outside the gene matches. CDR3 nucleotides: TGTGCCAGCAGTTACCCGGACAGGGGAGATACGCAGTATTTT. Translation: CASSYPDRGDTQYF.

This clone is a singleton in its sample. The rearrangement links TRBV5-3 to TRBJ2-3, with D hard to call. TRBV5-3 is marked as an open reading frame, function uncertain. The CDR3 covers 14 residues. Trimming removed 0 bases at V and 2 bases at J, with 7 bases between. DNA for the CDR3: TGTGCCAGAAGCTTGGAACAGATCACAGATACGCAGTATTTT. Its translation is CARSLEQITDTQYF.

The rearrangement links TRBV2 to TRBJ1-1; a weak D match, TRBD1 (5 bases). The length of the CDR3 is 17 residues. The V and J ends lost 3 bases and 4 bases respectively, with 21 bases between them. The V gene's germline CDR1 is SNHLY and CDR2 FYNNEI. CDR3 nucleotide sequence: TGTGCCAGCAGTGAGGAATGGGGCGCGGTTTCGGGCACTGAAGCTTTCTTT. It translates to CASSEEWGAVSGTEAFF.

For this clone: The germline gene is not matched at one end of the junction; a read error may be the cause. The chain has TRBV7-9 and TRBJ2-7, with D tentatively TRBD2 (5 bases). The CDR3 contains 16 residues. CDR1 is SEHNR, CDR2 FQNEAQ, per germline (reference sequence). In DNA form, the CDR3 reads TGTTCCAGCAGTGCCGGCGGGCTGGGTTCCTCCTACGAGCAGTACTTC. This codes for CSSSAGGLGSSYEQYF.